This TCR beta chain was sequenced in a study of cytomegalovirus exposure and HLA in healthy donors. This clone appeared a few times. Its antigen is not identified. From the approximately 110-subject validation cohort, which was separate from the roughly 630-subject first cohort, the donors were drawn. Trimming stripped 1 base from V and 0 bases from J, with 9 bases between. Germline V CDR1 and CDR2: GTSNPN, SVGIG (reference sequence). This CDR3 has 14 residues. Data came from immunoSEQ multiplex PCR; TCRdb stores just in-frame clones and leaves some out. This repertoire shows fewer than 250,000 clones, just under 90% found once; its top ten account for 2.6%. Overall study findings and caveats: Reports described diagnosis of cytomegalovirus status by the classifier as highly specific and sensitive.

What was sequenced was PBMCs. This sequence joins TRBV30 and TRBJ1-1; the D is unclear. The sequence was collected from a man younger than 35 in good health and CMV-seronegative. DNA of the CDR3: TGTGCCTGGAGTGGGTTCGGTATGAACACTGAAGCTTTCTTT. Its translation is CAWSGFGMNTEAFF.